This T cell receptor (beta chain) was sequenced for a study of neurological immune-mediated disorders. MiXCR, run by TCRdb on the 5' RACE reads, gives a single entry per CDR3 protein. The sample includes roughly 48,000 distinct CDR3 sequences, roughly 14% of them seen just once. The time point was: longitudinal time-point 2. CDR3 size: 12 residues. CDR1 SNHLY and CDR2 FYNNEI come from the germline V gene. Trimming cost V 4 bases and J 4 bases, with 7 bases left between them. Many counts were recorded for this clonotype. What was sequenced was PBMCs. The sequence derives from a male donor with HTLV-1-associated myelopathy (HAM/TSP). The chain combines TRBV2 with TRBJ2-5; D unresolved. CDR3 loop: CASSVGGETQYF. CDR3 DNA sequence: TGTGCCAGCAGTGTAGGCGGAGAGACCCAGTACTTC.